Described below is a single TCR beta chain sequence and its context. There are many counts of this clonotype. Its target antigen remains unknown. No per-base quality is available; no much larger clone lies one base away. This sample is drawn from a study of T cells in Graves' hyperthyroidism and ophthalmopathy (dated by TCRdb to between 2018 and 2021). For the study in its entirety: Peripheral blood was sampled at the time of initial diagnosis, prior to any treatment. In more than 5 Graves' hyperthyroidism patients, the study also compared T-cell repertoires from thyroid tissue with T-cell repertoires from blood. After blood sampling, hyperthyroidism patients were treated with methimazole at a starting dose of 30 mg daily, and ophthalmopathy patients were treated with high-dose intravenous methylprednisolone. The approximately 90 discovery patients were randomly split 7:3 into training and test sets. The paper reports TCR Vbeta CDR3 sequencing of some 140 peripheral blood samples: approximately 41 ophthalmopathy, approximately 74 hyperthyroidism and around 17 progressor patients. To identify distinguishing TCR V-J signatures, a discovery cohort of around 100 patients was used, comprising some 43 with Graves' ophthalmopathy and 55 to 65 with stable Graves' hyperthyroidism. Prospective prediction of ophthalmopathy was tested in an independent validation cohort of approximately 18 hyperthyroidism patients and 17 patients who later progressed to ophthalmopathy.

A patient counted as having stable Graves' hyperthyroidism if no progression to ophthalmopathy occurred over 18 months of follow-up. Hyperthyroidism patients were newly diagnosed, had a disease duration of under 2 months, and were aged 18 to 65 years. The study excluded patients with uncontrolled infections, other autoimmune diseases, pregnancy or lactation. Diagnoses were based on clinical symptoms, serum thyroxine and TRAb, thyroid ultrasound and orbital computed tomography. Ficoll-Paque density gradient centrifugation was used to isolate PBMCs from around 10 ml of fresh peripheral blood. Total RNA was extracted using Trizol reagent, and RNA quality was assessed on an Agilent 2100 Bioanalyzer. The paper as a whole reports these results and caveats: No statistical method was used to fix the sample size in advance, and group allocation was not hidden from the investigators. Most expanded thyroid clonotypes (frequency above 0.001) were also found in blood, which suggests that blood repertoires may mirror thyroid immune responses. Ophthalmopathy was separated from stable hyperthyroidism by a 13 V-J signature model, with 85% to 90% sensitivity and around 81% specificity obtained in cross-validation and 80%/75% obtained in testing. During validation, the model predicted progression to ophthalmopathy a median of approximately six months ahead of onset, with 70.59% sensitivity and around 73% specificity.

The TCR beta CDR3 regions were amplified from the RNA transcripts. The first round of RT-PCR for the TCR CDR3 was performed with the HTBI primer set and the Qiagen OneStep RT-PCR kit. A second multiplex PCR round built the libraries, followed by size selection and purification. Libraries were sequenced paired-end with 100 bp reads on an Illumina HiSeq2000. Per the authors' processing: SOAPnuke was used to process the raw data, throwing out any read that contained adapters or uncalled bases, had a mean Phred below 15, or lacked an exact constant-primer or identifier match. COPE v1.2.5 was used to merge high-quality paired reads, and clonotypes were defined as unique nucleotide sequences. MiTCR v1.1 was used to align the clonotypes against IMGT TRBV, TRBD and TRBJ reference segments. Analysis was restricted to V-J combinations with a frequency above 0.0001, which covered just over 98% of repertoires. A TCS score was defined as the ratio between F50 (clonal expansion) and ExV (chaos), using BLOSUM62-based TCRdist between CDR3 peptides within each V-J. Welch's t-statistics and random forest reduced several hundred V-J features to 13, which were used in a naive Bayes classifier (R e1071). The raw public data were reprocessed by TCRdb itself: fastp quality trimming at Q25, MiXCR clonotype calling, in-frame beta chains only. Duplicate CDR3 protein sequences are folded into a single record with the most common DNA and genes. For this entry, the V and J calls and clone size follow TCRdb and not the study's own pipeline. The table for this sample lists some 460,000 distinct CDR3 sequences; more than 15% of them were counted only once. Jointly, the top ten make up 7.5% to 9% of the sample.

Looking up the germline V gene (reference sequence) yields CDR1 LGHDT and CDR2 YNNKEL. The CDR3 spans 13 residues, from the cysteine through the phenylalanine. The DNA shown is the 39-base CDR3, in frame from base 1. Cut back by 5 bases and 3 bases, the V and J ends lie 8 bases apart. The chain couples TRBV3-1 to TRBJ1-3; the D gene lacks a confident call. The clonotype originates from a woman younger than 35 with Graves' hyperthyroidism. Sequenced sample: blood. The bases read TGTGCCAGCAGCGTCCAGCTTGGAAACACCATATATTTT. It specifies CASSVQLGNTIYF.